The 26 T cell receptor beta chains presented below share a single source sample, sequenced in a study of blood T cell repertoires in COVID-19. Clones were sequenced by immunoSEQ multiplex PCR, and TCRdb holds only the in-frame ones, with some missing. The sample includes under 95,000 clones, about 90% of them seen just once. Material: peripheral blood. These receptors were taken from a human donor with acute or convalescent COVID-19. The donor label of this sample is uncertain.

The V call is TRBV27, the J call TRBJ2-2, with 8 bases that match TRBD2. Trimming cost V 3 bases and J 5 bases; bases outside gene matches: 8. In germline, CDR1 is MNHEY, CDR2 SMNVEV (reference sequence). CDR3 length: 16 amino acids. DNA for the CDR3: TGTGCCAGCAGTTTTGAAGCGGGGGTCAAGACCGGGGAGCTGTTTTTT. This encodes CASSFEAGVKTGELFF.

In DNA form, the CDR3 reads TGTGCCAGCAGTAGCGGGGGGTACGAGCAGTACTTC. Its translation is CASSSGGYEQYF. V gene TRBV6-1 combines with J gene TRBJ2-7, with TRBD2 identical over 9 bases. V trimming: 5 bases; J trimming: 4 bases; junction bases outside the gene matches: 0. CDR1 is MNHNS, CDR2 SASEGT, per germline. This CDR3 comprises 12 residues.

This sequence joins TRBV7-8 and TRBJ1-5; possible D gene TRBD1, 6 bases. The length of the CDR3 is 16 residues. Trimming stripped 4 bases from V and 6 bases from J, with 19 bases between. Germline V gene sequence: CDR1 SGHVS, CDR2 FQNEAQ. CDR3 residues: CASSSPRGLGSQPQHF. CDR3 coding DNA: TGTGCCAGCAGCTCCCCGAGGGGGTTAGGGAGTCAGCCCCAGCATTTT.

This clone has just one count. The V gene is TRBV18, the J gene TRBJ1-1, with D maybe TRBD1 (6 bases). The CDR3 consists of 15 residues. Between the trimmed V and J ends, which lost 3 bases and 2 bases, there was a span of 13 bases. Per germline, CDR1 KGHSH and CDR2 LQKENI. CDR3 bases: TGTGCCAGCTCACCGAAACAGGGATTCAACACTGAAGCTTTCTTT. It is translated as CASSPKQGFNTEAFF.

The chain carries TRBV2 and TRBJ1-4; 7 bases agree with TRBD1. CDR3 length: 15 residues. Germline V gene lookup returns CDR1 SNHLY and CDR2 FYNNEI. V lost 9 bases and J lost 0; bases outside the gene matches: 7. The CDR3 DNA is TGTGCCAGTAGCGGGGGGACAGCAACTAATGAAAAACTGTTTTTT. It translates to CASSGGTATNEKLFF.

The V gene is TRBV3-1 (or the pseudogene TRBV3-2), the J gene TRBJ2-5; the match to TRBD2 covers 7 bases. The V gene end was trimmed by 1 base and the J gene end by 5 bases; junction bases not matched to a gene: 4. Germline V CDR1 and CDR2: LGHDT, YNNKEL (reference sequence). The CDR3 contains 14 residues. The CDR3 spells CASSQGLARETQYF. CDR3 sequence (DNA): TGTGCCAGCAGCCAAGGACTAGCTCGGGAGACCCAGTACTTC.

As for this clone: Its ends do not fully match the called genes, so a read error is possible. The chain links TRBV7-7 to TRBJ2-5, with 8 bases that match TRBD1. The CDR3 has 16 residues. Germline loops: CDR1 SSHAT, CDR2 FNYEAQ (reference sequence). The CDR3: CASSLDRIGTGGTQYF. The DNA of the CDR3 is TGTGCTAGCAGCTTAGACAGAATAGGGACAGGAGGGACCCAGTACTTC.

This clone was seen just once. V usage is TRBV5-1 and J usage is TRBJ2-7; D is perhaps TRBD1 (5 bases). Germline V lookup: CDR1 SGHRS, CDR2 YFSETQ. The CDR3 covers 15 residues. Trimming left V 0 bases short and J 0 bases short, with 10 bases between. The CDR3 nucleotides read TGCGCCAGCAGCTTGGTGCCAGGGATCTCCTACGAGCAGTACTTC. As protein: CASSLVPGISYEQYF.

The rearrangement links TRBV7-6 to TRBJ2-7; 10 bases match TRBD1. Trimming at V came to 4 bases and at J to 6 bases, leaving 6 bases not matched to a gene. The CDR3 covers 14 residues. Germline CDR1 and CDR2: SGHVS and FNYEAQ. CDR3 sequence (DNA): TGTGCCAGCAGCTCCCCGGGACAGGGGACCGAGCAGTACTTC. Translated, it gives CASSSPGQGTEQYF.

V and J are TRBV5-6 and TRBJ1-6; D possibly corresponds to TRBD1 (6 bases). CDR1 SGHDT and CDR2 YYEEEE come from the germline V gene. The CDR3 runs to 14 residues. V lost 2 bases, J lost 10 bases, and 13 bases lay in between. CDR3 sequence (DNA): TGTGCCAGCAGCTTTACAGGCCAGGGGTCACCCCTCCACTTT. Translating it yields CASSFTGQGSPLHF.

The chain carries TRBV27 and TRBJ1-2; 7 positions agree with TRBD1. Trimming removed 6 bases from V and 4 bases from J; junction bases left unmatched: 5. This CDR3 region has 13 residues. The V gene's germline CDR1 is MNHEY and CDR2 SMNVEV (reference sequence). CDR3 in amino acids: CASRRQGPYGYTF. For the CDR3, the DNA is TGTGCCAGCAGGAGACAGGGCCCCTATGGCTACACCTTC.

The genes are TRBV19 and TRBJ2-1; weak D call: TRBD2 (6 bases). The V and J ends lost 6 bases and 3 bases respectively, with 12 bases between them. CDR1 is LNHDA, CDR2 SQIVND, per germline (reference sequence). The CDR3 runs 14 residues. The CDR3 loop reads CASRGGDYYNEQFF. CDR3 nucleotides: TGTGCCAGTAGGGGGGGAGACTACTACAATGAGCAGTTCTTC.

This chain joins TRBV18 and TRBJ2-5, with TRBD1 matching over 7 bases. Per the germline V gene, CDR1 is KGHSH and CDR2 is LQKENI. The CDR3 is 13 residues long. Unmatched junction bases numbered 3, after V lost 7 bases and J lost 1 base. The CDR3 reads CASCDRAQETQYF. DNA of the CDR3: TGTGCCAGCTGCGACAGGGCCCAAGAGACCCAGTACTTC.

The chain combines TRBV4-1 with TRBJ2-2; 11 bases line up with TRBD2. With 3 bases clipped from V and 2 bases from J, the junction kept 5 bases outside the gene matches. Germline V gene sequence: CDR1 MGHRA, CDR2 YSYEKL. CDR3 size: 17 residues. The CDR3 DNA follows: TGCGCCAGCAGCCAGCTAGCGGGGGGCCTAAACACCGGGGAGCTGTTTTTT. As protein: CASSQLAGGLNTGELFF.

The chain employs TRBV5-6 and TRBJ2-3; 8 bases are a match to TRBD1. This CDR3 spans 16 amino acids. CDR1 is SGHDT and CDR2 is YYEEEE in the germline V gene. V was clipped by 0 bases and J by 2 bases; unmatched bases: 5. The CDR3 sequence: CASSLAFRGHTDTQYF. DNA of the CDR3: TGTGCCAGCAGCTTGGCCTTCAGGGGGCACACAGATACGCAGTATTTT.

The chain uses TRBV6-5 and TRBJ1-2; 7 nucleotides agree with TRBD1. J gave up 5 bases and V 5 bases, and 5 bases lay outside the gene matches. Germline CDR1 MNHEY, CDR2 SVGAGI. The CDR3 sequence is 13 residues long. The CDR3, as DNA: TGTGCCAGCAGTCCCAAGACAGGGTATGGCTACACCTTC. Translating gives CASSPKTGYGYTF.

This chain uses TRBV30 with TRBJ2-7, with TRBD1 matching over 9 bases. The germline V gene has CDR1 GTSNPN and CDR2 SVGIG (reference sequence). V was pared by 4 bases and J by 4 bases, with 5 bases of the junction left unmatched. This CDR3 contains 13 residues. In DNA, the CDR3 is TGTGCCTGGACCCTACAGGGGGCGTACGAGCAGTACTTC. As protein: CAWTLQGAYEQYF.

The chain couples TRBV7-2 to TRBJ1-1; D unclear. Trimming stripped 5 bases from V and 4 bases from J, with 8 bases between. There are 12 residues in the CDR3. CDR1 and CDR2 (germline): SGHTA, FQGNSA. CDR3 DNA: TGTGCCAGCAGCGTCTGGAGCACTGAAGCTTTCTTT. The encoded protein is CASSVWSTEAFF.

This chain uses TRBV21-1 with TRBJ1-4. TRBV21-1 corresponds to a pseudogene. The CDR3 is 15 amino acids. CDR3: CASSKGGRENEKLFF. CDR3 nucleotides: TGTGCCAGCAGCAAAGGAGGCCGGGAGAATGAAAAACTGTTTTTT.

This rearrangement joins TRBV11-2 to TRBJ2-4, with 7 bases fitting TRBD2. Germline-derived CDR1 and CDR2 are SGHAT and FQNNGV. After removal of 4 bases from V and 0 bases from J, the junction contained 12 bases not matched to a gene. This CDR3 has 18 amino acids. CDR3 DNA sequence: TGTGCCAGCAGCTCCTGGCGGGGGAGGGCGGTAGCCAAAAACATTCAGTACTTC. It yields the protein CASSSWRGRAVAKNIQYF.

This clone was counted a single time. The chain links TRBV28 to TRBJ2-7; D is perhaps TRBD2 (6 bases). The CDR3 length is 14 residues. The germline gives CDR1 MDHEN, CDR2 SYDVKM. The germline V and J ends were trimmed by 6 bases and 7 bases, with 19 bases remaining between them. As DNA, the CDR3 is TGTGCCAGCAGCCCACCCCGCGGGGTGAGGGAGCAGTACTTC. Translated, it gives CASSPPRGVREQYF. Full variable domain (rest looked up from reference TRBV28 and TRBJ2-7): DVKVTQSSRYLVKRTGEKVFLECVQDMDHENMFWYRQDPGLGLRLIYFSYDVKMKEKGDIPEGYSVSREKKERFSLILESASTNQTSMYLCASSPPRGVREQYFGPGTRLTVT.

The chain employs TRBV7-2 and TRBJ2-7; D gene ambiguous. The CDR3 extends over 12 amino acids. In germline, CDR1 is SGHTA, CDR2 FQGNSA. Trimming removed 5 bases at V and 6 bases at J, with 11 bases between. CDR3 loop: CASSPSNGEQYF. The CDR3 bases are TGTGCCAGCAGCCCTTCAAACGGCGAGCAGTACTTC.

The chain carries TRBV7-9 and TRBJ1-1; 9 bases map to TRBD1. Germline values: CDR1 SEHNR, CDR2 FQNEAQ (reference sequence). After removal of 5 bases from V and 4 bases from J, the junction contained 8 bases not matched to a gene. The CDR3 extends over 15 amino acids. CDR3 region: CASSPGTGRATEAFF. Here the CDR3 DNA reads TGTGCCAGCAGCCCGGGGACAGGGCGGGCCACTGAAGCTTTCTTT.

The genes are TRBV3-1 (or the pseudogene TRBV3-2) and TRBJ1-4; D not certain. The CDR3 spans 11 residues. Germline-derived CDR1 and CDR2 are LGHDT and YNNKEL (reference sequence). Between the trimmed V and J ends, which lost 0 bases and 12 bases, there was a span of 5 bases. CDR3 in DNA: TGTGCCAGCAGCCAAGAGCGGGAACTGTTTTTT. Translated: CASSQERELFF.

The chain employs TRBV21-1 and TRBJ1-6. TRBV21-1 counts as a pseudogene. The CDR3 length is 17 residues. The CDR3 DNA reads as TGTGCCAGCAGCTTAGGAGGGACTACAATAAGGAATTCACCCCTCCACTTT. Its translation: CASSLGGTTIRNSPLHF.

The chain couples TRBV28 to TRBJ2-7; 7 nucleotides match TRBD1. This CDR3 is built from 14 residues. J lost 2 bases, V lost 5 bases, and 6 bases had no gene match. Germline CDR1 and CDR2: MDHEN and SYDVKM. CDR3 residues: CASSPGTEPYEQYF. DNA for the CDR3: TGTGCCAGCAGTCCCGGGACAGAGCCCTACGAGCAGTACTTC.